This section outlines one T cell receptor (beta chain) sequence together with its context. Its matching antigen is unknown. TCRdb re-called the 5' RACE reads with MiXCR, one entry per CDR3 protein. This table holds some 300,000 distinct CDR3 sequences, about 10% found once. The data originate from a study of T cells after yellow fever vaccination. Whole-study results and caveats: FACS-sorted repertoires could contain abundant clonotypes contaminating from the bulk population.

Per germline, CDR1 SGHTA and CDR2 FQGNSA. Trimming removed 5 bases from V and 5 bases from J, with 15 bases in between. The CDR3 totals 15 residues. This TCR was sampled from a man younger than 35 who received the YFV17D yellow fever vaccine. The rearrangement links TRBV7-2 to TRBJ2-2; D possibly corresponds to TRBD1 (5 bases). The input for sequencing was CD4+ T cells sorted from PBMCs, taken 5 days after the yellow fever booster vaccination. In nucleotides, the CDR3 is TGTGCCAGCAGCAGGACATCGGGTCGGACCGGGGAGCTGTTTTTT. Its protein is CASSRTSGRTGELFF.